This T cell receptor beta chain was documented in a study of read filtering for tumor transcriptome and immune sequencing. At the level of the study: Among patients, some 17 were male and some 15 female, aged roughly 40 to 90 (mean about 72).

The library was built from 400 ng RNA with molecular barcoded adaptors for alpha/delta and beta/gamma chains. One entry per CDR3 protein results from TCRdb running MiXCR on the reads. The data show 100,000 to 150,000 distinct CDR3 sequences, roughly 13% seen once. The length of the CDR3 is 15 residues. From germline, CDR1 is SNHLY and CDR2 FYNNEI. J was trimmed by 5 bases and V by 2 bases; bases with no gene match: 1. There are many counts of this clonotype. The V call is TRBV2, the J call TRBJ2-1; 12 nucleotides match TRBD2. The sample consisted of a population of CD138-negative cells sorted from bone marrow. This receptor was obtained from a donor aged 40 or older with multiple myeloma. In nucleotides, the CDR3 is TGTGCCAGCAGTGAAAGGACTAGCGGGAACAATGAGCAGTTCTTC. Residues: CASSERTSGNNEQFF.